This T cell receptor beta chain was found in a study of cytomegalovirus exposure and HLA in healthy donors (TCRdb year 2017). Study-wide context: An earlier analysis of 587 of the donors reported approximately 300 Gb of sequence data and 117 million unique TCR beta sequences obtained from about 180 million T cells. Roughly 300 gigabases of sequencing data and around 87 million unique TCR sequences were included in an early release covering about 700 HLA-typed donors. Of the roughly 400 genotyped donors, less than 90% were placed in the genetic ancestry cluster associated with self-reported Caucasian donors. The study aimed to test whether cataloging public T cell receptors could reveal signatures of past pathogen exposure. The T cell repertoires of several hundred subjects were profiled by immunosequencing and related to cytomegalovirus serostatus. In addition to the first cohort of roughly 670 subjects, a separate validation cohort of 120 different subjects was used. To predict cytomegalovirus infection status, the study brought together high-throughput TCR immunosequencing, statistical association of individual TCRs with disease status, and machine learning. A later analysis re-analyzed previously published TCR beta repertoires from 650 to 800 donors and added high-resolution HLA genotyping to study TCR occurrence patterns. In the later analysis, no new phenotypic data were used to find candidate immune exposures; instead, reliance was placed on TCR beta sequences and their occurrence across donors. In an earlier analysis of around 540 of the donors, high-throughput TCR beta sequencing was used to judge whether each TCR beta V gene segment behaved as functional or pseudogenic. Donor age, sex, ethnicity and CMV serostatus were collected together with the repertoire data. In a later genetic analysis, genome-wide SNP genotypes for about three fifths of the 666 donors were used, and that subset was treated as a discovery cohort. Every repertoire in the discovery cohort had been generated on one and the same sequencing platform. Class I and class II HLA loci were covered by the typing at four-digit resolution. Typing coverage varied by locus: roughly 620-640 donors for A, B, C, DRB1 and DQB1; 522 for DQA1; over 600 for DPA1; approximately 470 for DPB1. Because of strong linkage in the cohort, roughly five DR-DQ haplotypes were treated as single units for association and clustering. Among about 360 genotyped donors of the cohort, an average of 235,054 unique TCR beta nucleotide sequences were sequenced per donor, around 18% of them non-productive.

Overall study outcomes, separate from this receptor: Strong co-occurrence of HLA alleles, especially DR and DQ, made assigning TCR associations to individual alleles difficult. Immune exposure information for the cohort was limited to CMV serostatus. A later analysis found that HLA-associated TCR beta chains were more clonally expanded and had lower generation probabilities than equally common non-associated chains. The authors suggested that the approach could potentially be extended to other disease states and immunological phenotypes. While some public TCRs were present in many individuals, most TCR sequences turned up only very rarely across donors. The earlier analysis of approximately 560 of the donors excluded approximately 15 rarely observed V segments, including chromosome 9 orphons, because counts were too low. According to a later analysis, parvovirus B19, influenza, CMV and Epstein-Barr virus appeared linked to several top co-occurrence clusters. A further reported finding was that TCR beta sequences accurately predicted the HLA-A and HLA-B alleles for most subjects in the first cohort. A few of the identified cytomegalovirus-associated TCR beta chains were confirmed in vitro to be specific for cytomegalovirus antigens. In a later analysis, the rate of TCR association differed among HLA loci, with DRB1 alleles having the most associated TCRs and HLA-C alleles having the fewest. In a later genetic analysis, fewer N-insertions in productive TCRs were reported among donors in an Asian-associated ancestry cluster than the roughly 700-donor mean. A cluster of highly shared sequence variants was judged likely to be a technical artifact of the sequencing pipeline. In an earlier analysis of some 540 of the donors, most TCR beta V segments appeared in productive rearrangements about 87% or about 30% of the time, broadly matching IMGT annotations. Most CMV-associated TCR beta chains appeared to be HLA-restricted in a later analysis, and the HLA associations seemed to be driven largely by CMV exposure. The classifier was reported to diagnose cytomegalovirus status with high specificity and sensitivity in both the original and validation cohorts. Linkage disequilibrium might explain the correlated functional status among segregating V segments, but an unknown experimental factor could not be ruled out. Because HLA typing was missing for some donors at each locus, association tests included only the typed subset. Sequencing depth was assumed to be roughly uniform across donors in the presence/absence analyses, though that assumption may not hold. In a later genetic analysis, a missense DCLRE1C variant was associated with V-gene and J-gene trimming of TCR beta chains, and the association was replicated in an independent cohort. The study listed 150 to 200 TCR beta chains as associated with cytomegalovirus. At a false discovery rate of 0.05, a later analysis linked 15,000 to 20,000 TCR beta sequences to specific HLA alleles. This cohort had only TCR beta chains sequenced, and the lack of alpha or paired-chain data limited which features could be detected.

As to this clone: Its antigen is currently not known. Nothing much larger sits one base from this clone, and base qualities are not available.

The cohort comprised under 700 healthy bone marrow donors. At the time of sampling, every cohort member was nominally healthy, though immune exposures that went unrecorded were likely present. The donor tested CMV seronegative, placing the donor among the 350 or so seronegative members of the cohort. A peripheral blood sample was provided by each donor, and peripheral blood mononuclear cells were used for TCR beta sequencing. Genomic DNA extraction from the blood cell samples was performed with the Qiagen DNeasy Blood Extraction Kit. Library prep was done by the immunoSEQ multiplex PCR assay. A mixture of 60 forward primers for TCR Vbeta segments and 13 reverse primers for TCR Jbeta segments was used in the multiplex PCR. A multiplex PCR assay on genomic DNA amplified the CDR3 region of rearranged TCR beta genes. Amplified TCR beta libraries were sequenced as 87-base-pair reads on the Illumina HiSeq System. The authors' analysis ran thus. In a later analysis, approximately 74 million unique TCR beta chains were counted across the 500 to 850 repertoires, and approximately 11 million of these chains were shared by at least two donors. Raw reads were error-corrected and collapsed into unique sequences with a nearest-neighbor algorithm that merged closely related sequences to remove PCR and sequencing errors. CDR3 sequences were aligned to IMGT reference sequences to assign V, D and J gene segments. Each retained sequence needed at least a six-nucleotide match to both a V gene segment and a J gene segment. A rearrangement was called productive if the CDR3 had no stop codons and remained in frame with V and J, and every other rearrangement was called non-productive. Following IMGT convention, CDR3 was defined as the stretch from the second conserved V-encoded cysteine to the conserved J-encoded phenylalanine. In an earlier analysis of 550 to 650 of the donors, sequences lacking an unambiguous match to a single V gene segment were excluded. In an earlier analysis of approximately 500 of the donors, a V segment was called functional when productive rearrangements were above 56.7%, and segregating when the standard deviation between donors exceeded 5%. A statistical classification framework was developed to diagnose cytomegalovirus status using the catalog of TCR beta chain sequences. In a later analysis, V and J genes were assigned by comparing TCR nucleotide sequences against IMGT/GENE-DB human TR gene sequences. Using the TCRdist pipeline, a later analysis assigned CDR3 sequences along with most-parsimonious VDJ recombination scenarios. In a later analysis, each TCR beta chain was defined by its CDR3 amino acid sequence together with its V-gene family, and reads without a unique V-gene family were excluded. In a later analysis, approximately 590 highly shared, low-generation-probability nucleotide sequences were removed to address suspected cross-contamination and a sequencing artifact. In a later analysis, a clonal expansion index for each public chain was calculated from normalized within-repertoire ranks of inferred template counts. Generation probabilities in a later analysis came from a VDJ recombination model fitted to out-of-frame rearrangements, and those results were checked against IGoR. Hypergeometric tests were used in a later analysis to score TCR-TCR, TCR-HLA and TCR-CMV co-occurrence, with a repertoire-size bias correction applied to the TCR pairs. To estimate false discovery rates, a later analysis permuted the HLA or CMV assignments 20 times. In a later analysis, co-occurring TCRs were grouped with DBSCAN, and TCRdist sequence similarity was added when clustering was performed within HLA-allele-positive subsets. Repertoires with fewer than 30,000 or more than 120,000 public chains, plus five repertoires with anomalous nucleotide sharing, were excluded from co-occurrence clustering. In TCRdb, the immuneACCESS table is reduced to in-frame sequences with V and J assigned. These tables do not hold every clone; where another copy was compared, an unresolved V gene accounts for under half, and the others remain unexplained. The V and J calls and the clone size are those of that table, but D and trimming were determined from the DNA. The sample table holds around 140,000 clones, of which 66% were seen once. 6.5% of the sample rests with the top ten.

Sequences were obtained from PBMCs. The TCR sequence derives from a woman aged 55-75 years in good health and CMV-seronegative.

The sequence in DNA is TGCGCCAGCAGCCCTAGGACAGGGTTGAACACCGGGGAGCTGTTTTTT. Translation gives CASSPRTGLNTGELFF. The chain is assembled from TRBV5-1 and TRBJ2-2; 8 bases in the middle match TRBD1. Reading the germline V gene gives CDR1 SGHRS and CDR2 YFSETQ. V is trimmed back by 4 bases and J by 1 base, and the junction contains 6 bases that no gene match accounts for. Reading from cysteine to phenylalanine, the CDR3 counts 16 amino acids. Only the CDR3 part of the read is kept: 48 bases, read in frame from the first base.